This T cell receptor (beta chain) was found in a study of blood T cell repertoires in COVID-19. Across the whole study: COVID-19 samples collected from the United States, Italy and Spain covered acute and convalescent phases. T cells, B-cell-depleted T cells, or PBMCs supplied cDNA or gDNA.

The CDR3 is made up of 16 amino acids. Germline lookup yields CDR1 LGHDT and CDR2 YNNKEL (reference sequence). The V and J ends lost 4 bases and 5 bases respectively, with 17 bases between them. Authors' methods: Estimation of nucleated cell counts was performed using reference gene primer amplification. The protocol was immunoSEQ multiplex PCR, while the TCRdb copy is restricted to in-frame clones and leaves out a portion. V, J and clone size were drawn from that table, and D and trimming were deduced from the DNA. The sample includes about 34,000 clones, about 92% of them seen just once. The TCR was taken from an elderly man with acute or convalescent COVID-19. V is TRBV3-1 (or the pseudogene TRBV3-2) and J is TRBJ1-4; the D gene is possibly TRBD1 (6 bases). The specimen was peripheral blood. As DNA, the CDR3 is TGTGCCAGCAGCCCACTTCCGGGACATAAGAATGAAAAACTGTTTTTT. Translating it yields CASSPLPGHKNEKLFF.